This entry lists 18 T cell receptor beta chains sequenced from one sample in a study of CD8+ T cells in alopecia areata. cDNA prepared by RNA extraction and subsequent reverse transcription served as the template for sequencing. Sequencing was performed with immunoSEQ multiplex PCR; in TCRdb, only in-frame clones are kept and a portion is missing. The repertoire holds more than 200,000 clones, with over 40% as singletons. Treatment specified: oral pan-JAK inhibitor, 5-10 mg twice daily. Here the sequenced sample was CD4+ T cells sorted from blood, taken at approximately week 36, from a patient treated with tofacitinib. The receptors stem from a human donor with alopecia areata.

The V gene is TRBV29-1, the J gene TRBJ2-3; TRBD1 agrees at 12 bases. This CDR3 has 14 amino acids. Germline CDR1 reads SQVTM; CDR2 reads ANQGSEA. Unmatched junction bases numbered 2, after V lost 0 bases and J lost 7 bases. The CDR3 spells CSVEEGQGAYTQYF. For the CDR3, the DNA is TGCAGCGTTGAAGAGGGACAGGGGGCTTATACGCAGTATTTT.

The CDR3 sequence: CAWSVLAGVVNTQYF. Written as DNA, the CDR3 is TGTGCCTGGAGTGTTTTAGCGGGAGTTGTTAATACGCAGTATTTT. The chain couples TRBV30 to TRBJ2-3; 9 nucleotides agree with TRBD2. Losses at the gene ends were 0 bases for V and 7 bases for J; bases not matched to a gene: 8. Germline V gives CDR1 GTSNPN, CDR2 SVGIG (reference sequence). The CDR3 consists of 15 residues.

The chain is built from TRBV5-1 and TRBJ2-7; TRBD2 agrees at 8 bases. The J segment lost 0 bases and the V segment lost 4 bases, leaving 6 bases of the junction unmatched. The CDR3 runs 15 residues. Germline loops: CDR1 SGHRS, CDR2 YFSETQ. CDR3 residues: CASSHAGLGSYEQYF. The CDR3 bases are TGCGCCAGCAGCCACGCGGGACTAGGCTCCTACGAGCAGTACTTC. Full variable domain (outside the CDR3, taken from reference TRBV5-1 and TRBJ2-7): KAGVTQTPRYLIKTRGQQVTLSCSPISGHRSVSWYQQTPGQGLQFLFEYFSETQRNKGNFPGRFSGRQFSNSRSEMNVSTLELGDSALYLCASSHAGLGSYEQYFGPGTRLTVT.

In its sample, this clone was seen a few times. This chain links TRBV6-5 with TRBJ2-1, with 9 bases aligning to TRBD2. The CDR3 runs 15 residues. The germline CDR1 and CDR2 sequences are MNHEY and SVGAGI. J lost 3 bases, V lost 5 bases, and 5 bases had no gene match. The CDR3 nucleotides read TGTGCCAGCAGTCTAATAGCGGGAGACTACAATGAGCAGTTCTTC. Protein product: CASSLIAGDYNEQFF.

This clone came up once. This sequence joins TRBV7-9 and TRBJ2-7, with D tentatively TRBD1 (7 bases). The CDR3 covers 15 residues. CDR1 and CDR2 from the germline V gene are SEHNR and FQNEAQ (reference sequence). The V gene lost 6 bases and the J gene lost 0 bases, with 15 bases spanning the gap. This CDR3 reads CASSQTGRHSYEQYF. CDR3 nucleotides: TGTGCCAGCAGTCAGACAGGGAGGCACTCCTACGAGCAGTACTTC.

In its sample, this clone was seen once. The chain recombines TRBV7-2 with TRBJ2-1; 7 bases are a match to TRBD2. This CDR3 spans 16 amino acids. The trim removed 4 bases at V and 5 bases at J, leaving 11 bases unmatched. The V gene's germline CDR1 is SGHTA and CDR2 FQGNSA. DNA of the CDR3: TGTGCCAGCAGCTCAACTTTACCTAGCGGTAACAATGAGCAGTTCTTC. Amino acid sequence: CASSSTLPSGNNEQFF.

This clone was seen repeatedly, ten times or more. The J gene is TRBJ2-5, the V gene TRBV6-6, with 11 nucleotides matching TRBD2. Trimming took 6 bases from V and 3 from J; bases not matched to a gene: 6. The CDR3 runs 15 residues. The germline gives CDR1 MNHNY, CDR2 SVGAGI (reference sequence). The CDR3 sequence: CASSPGGLAEETQYF. CDR3 DNA: TGTGCCAGCAGCCCAGGGGGACTAGCGGAAGAGACCCAGTACTTC.

The rearrangement uses TRBV7-8 and TRBJ2-5; possibly TRBD1 or TRBD2 for D (6 bases each). V was clipped by 5 bases and J by 4 bases, with 14 bases between them. CDR1 and CDR2 (germline): SGHVS, FQNEAQ. The CDR3 loop spans 14 amino acids. The CDR3 reads CASSATGAGETQYF. Here the CDR3 DNA reads TGTGCCAGCAGCGCGACGGGGGCGGGAGAGACCCAGTACTTC.

The J gene is TRBJ2-3, the V gene TRBV29-1; 11 bases line up with TRBD2. Germline loops: CDR1 SQVTM, CDR2 ANQGSEA. Trimming took 3 bases from V and 6 from J; bases not matched to a gene: 20. The CDR3 has 19 amino acids. The CDR3 DNA is TGCAGCGTTGAGATAACTTGGGGGACTAGCGGCCCACGGGGGGATACGCAGTATTTT. It is translated as CSVEITWGTSGPRGDTQYF.

V is TRBV27 and J is TRBJ1-5; 8 bases map to TRBD1. Germline V lookup: CDR1 MNHEY, CDR2 SMNVEV (reference sequence). The CDR3 has 15 amino acids. The V segment lost 2 bases and the J segment 1 base; nucleotides outside the gene matches: 1. The CDR3 loop reads CASSLHRGSNQPQHF. CDR3 nucleotides: TGTGCCAGCAGTTTACACAGGGGGAGCAATCAGCCCCAGCATTTT.

The genes are TRBV7-6 and TRBJ2-1; unclear D gene. The V gene lost 5 bases and the J gene lost 7 bases, with 6 bases spanning the gap. The CDR3 sequence is 11 residues long. CDR1 is SGHVS and CDR2 is FNYEAQ in the germline V gene. This chain's CDR3 is CASSDLNEQFF. The DNA for the CDR3 is TGTGCCAGCAGCGACTTAAATGAGCAGTTCTTC.

The chain carries TRBV29-1 and TRBJ1-1, with D perhaps TRBD1 (6 bases). V was cut by 4 bases and J by 5 bases, with 11 bases left in between. CDR1 is SQVTM and CDR2 is ANQGSEA in the germline V gene. This CDR3 is 12 amino acids long. CDR3 amino acids: CSVATGLTEAFF. In nucleotides, the CDR3 is TGCAGCGTTGCCACAGGGCTTACTGAAGCTTTCTTT.

This clone showed up just a few times. The chain couples TRBV5-4 to TRBJ1-1; D not certain. The CDR3 has 13 residues. The V end was cut by 4 bases, the J end by 6 bases, with 13 bases between. CDR1 is SGHNT and CDR2 is YYREEE in the germline V gene (reference sequence). CDR3 bases: TGTGCCAGCAGCCCCGGTACTAAGGCTGAAGCTTTCTTT. Translated: CASSPGTKAEAFF.

This chain links TRBV2 with TRBJ2-5; 7 nucleotides agree with TRBD2. The V gene end was trimmed by 6 bases and the J gene end by 4 bases; junction bases not matched to a gene: 8. The CDR3 has 14 amino acids. Germline assignment: CDR1 SNHLY and CDR2 FYNNEI. The CDR3 DNA follows: TGTGCCAGCAGCCTGGGAGGGCGTCTAGAGACCCAGTACTTC. It translates to CASSLGGRLETQYF.

V gene TRBV6-1 combines with J gene TRBJ1-1, with a tentative D call TRBD1 (6 bases). This CDR3 has 14 amino acids. V lost 8 bases and J lost 4, with 17 bases in between. The V gene's germline CDR1 is MNHNS and CDR2 SASEGT. The CDR3 DNA reads as TGTGCCAGCGGACGGACAGATGGCGGCACTGAAGCTTTCTTT. Its translation is CASGRTDGGTEAFF.

V gene TRBV5-4 combines with J gene TRBJ1-2, with D perhaps TRBD1 (5 bases). CDR1 is SGHNT, CDR2 YYREEE, per germline (reference sequence). Between the trimmed V and J ends, which lost 0 bases and 2 bases, there was a span of 11 bases. The CDR3 is made up of 15 amino acids. CDR3 DNA sequence: TGTGCCAGCAGCTTGGGACCGCCAGGGAACTATGGCTACACCTTC. Translating gives CASSLGPPGNYGYTF. Based on the CDR3 plus reference TRBV5-4 and TRBJ1-2, the full variable domain is ETGVTQSPTHLIKTRGQQVTLRCSSQSGHNTVSWYQQALGQGPQFIFQYYREEENGRGNFPPRFSGLQFPNYSSELNVNALELDDSALYLCASSLGPPGNYGYTFGSGTRLTVV.

In this sample, this clone turned up a few times. This CDR3 reads CASSQGNSGLALETQYF. CDR3 nucleotide sequence: TGCGCCAGCAGCCAAGGGAACTCGGGACTAGCGCTAGAGACCCAGTACTTC. The chain is built from TRBV4-1 and TRBJ2-5; 10 bases are shared with TRBD2. V shed 1 base, J shed 4 bases, and the junction held 9 bases outside the gene matches. Germline loops: CDR1 MGHRA, CDR2 YSYEKL. This CDR3 has 17 amino acids.

In its sample, this clone was seen a few times. This sequence joins TRBV25-1 and TRBJ2-6, with a tentative D call TRBD2 (6 bases). CDR3 length: 17 amino acids. The V end was cut by 4 bases, the J end by 2 bases, with 15 bases between. Looked up from germline, CDR1 is MGHDK and CDR2 is SYGVNS. This CDR3 reads CASSGPLGGAGANVLTF. CDR3 coding DNA: TGTGCCAGCAGTGGGCCCCTCGGAGGGGCTGGGGCCAACGTCCTGACTTTC.